The source of this T cell receptor beta chain is a study of cytotoxic CD8 clonotypes in ibrutinib-treated CLL. Germline CDR1 and CDR2: LNHDA and SQIVND (reference sequence). The CDR3 length is 14 residues. The junction had 3 bases not matched to a gene; V was cut back by 7 bases and J by 5 bases. Whole-study findings and limits: Rising at ibrutinib response, clonality subsequently fell back toward baseline at progression. Sustained-remission and progressing patients had unequal sampling times.

Worth noting for this clone: Antigen specificity is unknown.

Deep sequencing aimed at 1 in 200,000 to 1 in 1 million T cells' resolution. The method was immunoSEQ multiplex PCR; TCRdb's version includes in-frame clones alone and lacks a portion of them. The data show 100,000 to 150,000 clones, 70% to 90% seen once. The chain recombines TRBV19 with TRBJ2-1, with TRBD2 identical over 12 bases. This receptor was taken from a human donor with chronic lymphocytic leukemia. Sequencing was performed on PBMCs, taken after 24 months of ibrutinib treatment. CDR3: CASNRLAGDNEQFF. The CDR3 DNA follows: TGTGCCAGTAATCGACTAGCGGGAGACAATGAGCAGTTCTTC.